These T cell receptor beta chains were read from a single sample in a study of T-cell memory formation after mild COVID-19. Via MiXCR, TCRdb re-called the 5' RACE reads, giving one row per CDR3 protein. The top ten hold roughly 7.8% of the sample, which has about 560,000 distinct CDR3 sequences, 17% seen once. The sample comprised PBMCs or a T cell subset sorted from them (not recorded which). The receptor set was obtained from an adult woman who had mild COVID-19 (a few samples of this study predate the infection). Cell type and time point are not known. Each CDR3 is given without its conserved first and last residue. Each record gives: CDR3 protein, D gene, J gene, V gene. A D gene is named only where the DNA matches it firmly.

cdr3_aa: ASSSPRTGGPYGYT
d_call: TRBD1
j_call: TRBJ1-2
v_call: TRBV5-6

cdr3_aa: ASSLGGSPEAF
d_call: .
j_call: TRBJ1-1
v_call: TRBV7-2

cdr3_aa: ASSIGPGGNQPQH
d_call: .
j_call: TRBJ1-5
v_call: TRBV19

cdr3_aa: ASSIDLGAMRGVNTEAF
d_call: .
j_call: TRBJ1-1
v_call: TRBV19

cdr3_aa: ASSLIGTSSEQF
d_call: TRBD2
j_call: TRBJ2-1
v_call: TRBV11-3

cdr3_aa: ASSSRNNEQF
d_call: .
j_call: TRBJ2-1
v_call: TRBV6-5

cdr3_aa: SAPGTISLGANVLT
d_call: TRBD2
j_call: TRBJ2-6
v_call: TRBV20-1

cdr3_aa: ASSFHPAGGQEHLSEQF
d_call: TRBD2
j_call: TRBJ2-1
v_call: TRBV7-3

cdr3_aa: ASSHRTGHYEQY
d_call: TRBD1
j_call: TRBJ2-7
v_call: TRBV5-5

cdr3_aa: SAGSAAVSYEQY
d_call: .
j_call: TRBJ2-7
v_call: TRBV20-1

cdr3_aa: ASSLRALFTDTQY
d_call: .
j_call: TRBJ2-3
v_call: TRBV5-1

cdr3_aa: ASSYRDEGTQY
d_call: .
j_call: TRBJ2-5
v_call: TRBV6-6

cdr3_aa: AWRKTGVENEQF
d_call: .
j_call: TRBJ2-1
v_call: TRBV30

cdr3_aa: SVSSGRSFNEQF
d_call: TRBD2
j_call: TRBJ2-1
v_call: TRBV29-1

cdr3_aa: ASSRQGAGTGELF
d_call: TRBD1
j_call: TRBJ2-2
v_call: TRBV5-4

cdr3_aa: ASSQENLLARAYNEQF
d_call: .
j_call: TRBJ2-1
v_call: TRBV4-1

cdr3_aa: SARGLATDTQY
d_call: TRBD2
j_call: TRBJ2-3
v_call: TRBV20-1

cdr3_aa: ASSRKTGYNSPLH
d_call: TRBD1
j_call: TRBJ1-6
v_call: TRBV6-5

cdr3_aa: ASSQLGAGVIYNEQF
d_call: TRBD2
j_call: TRBJ2-1
v_call: TRBV6-2/TRBV6-3

cdr3_aa: ASSLARYFTSGSGETQY
d_call: TRBD2
j_call: TRBJ2-5
v_call: TRBV7-6

cdr3_aa: AITRQQSSGNTIY
d_call: .
j_call: TRBJ1-3
v_call: TRBV10-3

cdr3_aa: ASNPGLANQPQH
d_call: .
j_call: TRBJ1-5
v_call: TRBV19

cdr3_aa: SARVGKGSYNEQF
d_call: .
j_call: TRBJ2-1
v_call: TRBV20-1

cdr3_aa: ASNPGGEPSTDTQY
d_call: TRBD2
j_call: TRBJ2-3
v_call: TRBV5-6

cdr3_aa: ASSLRRYEQY
d_call: .
j_call: TRBJ2-7
v_call: TRBV3-1

cdr3_aa: ASGWARPNTGELF
d_call: .
j_call: TRBJ2-2
v_call: TRBV3-1

cdr3_aa: ASSIQGNTEAF
d_call: .
j_call: TRBJ1-1
v_call: TRBV19

cdr3_aa: ASSSHRGTEAF
d_call: TRBD1
j_call: TRBJ1-1
v_call: TRBV7-2

cdr3_aa: ASSARTEQF
d_call: .
j_call: TRBJ2-1
v_call: TRBV9

cdr3_aa: ATSRKQGPEAF
d_call: .
j_call: TRBJ1-1
v_call: TRBV15

cdr3_aa: SARGGQGETQY
d_call: .
j_call: TRBJ2-5
v_call: TRBV20-1

cdr3_aa: ASSGQDFGSGYTGELF
d_call: TRBD1
j_call: TRBJ2-2
v_call: TRBV6-5

cdr3_aa: ASSFRDREETQY
d_call: TRBD1
j_call: TRBJ2-5
v_call: TRBV12-3/TRBV12-4

cdr3_aa: ATSRDWRGESQY
d_call: .
j_call: TRBJ2-5
v_call: TRBV15

cdr3_aa: ASSRSASGYTGELF
d_call: TRBD2
j_call: TRBJ2-2
v_call: TRBV3-1

cdr3_aa: AISDREGEKLF
d_call: .
j_call: TRBJ1-4
v_call: TRBV10-3

cdr3_aa: ATSDTIAGPRADTQY
d_call: TRBD2
j_call: TRBJ2-3
v_call: TRBV24-1

cdr3_aa: ASSWGIIAGPYNEQF
d_call: TRBD2
j_call: TRBJ2-1
v_call: TRBV5-1

cdr3_aa: ASSYGGLYGYT
d_call: .
j_call: TRBJ1-2
v_call: TRBV6-2/TRBV6-3

cdr3_aa: ASSAAGTPEKLF
d_call: .
j_call: TRBJ1-4
v_call: TRBV7-9

cdr3_aa: ASSFAGVGDTQY
d_call: TRBD2
j_call: TRBJ2-3
v_call: TRBV7-3

cdr3_aa: ATSLSGQGEYSNYGYT
d_call: TRBD1
j_call: TRBJ1-2
v_call: TRBV15

cdr3_aa: ASSLDAATDTQY
d_call: .
j_call: TRBJ2-3
v_call: TRBV7-2

cdr3_aa: ASSGTGVNYGYT
d_call: TRBD1
j_call: TRBJ1-2
v_call: TRBV4-1

cdr3_aa: ASSLRTLQETQY
d_call: .
j_call: TRBJ2-5
v_call: TRBV7-9

cdr3_aa: ASSELVAGERTEAF
d_call: .
j_call: TRBJ1-1
v_call: TRBV25-1

cdr3_aa: ASRGLGLNTEAF
d_call: .
j_call: TRBJ1-1
v_call: TRBV6-5

cdr3_aa: ASSLGIAGPRY
d_call: TRBD2
j_call: TRBJ2-7
v_call: TRBV27

cdr3_aa: ASSLLGPMNTEAF
d_call: .
j_call: TRBJ1-1
v_call: TRBV7-9

cdr3_aa: ASSLEGNRDRVDEQF
d_call: TRBD1
j_call: TRBJ2-1
v_call: TRBV7-2

cdr3_aa: ASTGGPNEKLF
d_call: .
j_call: TRBJ1-4
v_call: TRBV14

cdr3_aa: ASSLIRVDPRQNEQF
d_call: .
j_call: TRBJ2-1
v_call: TRBV7-9

cdr3_aa: ASSFLGSTGELF
d_call: .
j_call: TRBJ2-2
v_call: TRBV4-2

cdr3_aa: SAYYWTLPGTEAF
d_call: .
j_call: TRBJ1-1
v_call: TRBV29-1

cdr3_aa: ASSPGGPFQPQH
d_call: .
j_call: TRBJ1-5
v_call: TRBV12-3/TRBV12-4

cdr3_aa: AISVGVEKNTEAF
d_call: .
j_call: TRBJ1-1
v_call: TRBV10-3

cdr3_aa: ASSEGDSYGYT
d_call: .
j_call: TRBJ1-2
v_call: TRBV2